The 23 T cell receptor beta chains reported below all come from one sample, sequenced in a study of cytomegalovirus exposure and HLA in healthy donors. In the PCR, 60 Vbeta and 13 Jbeta primers were used. Clones were sequenced by immunoSEQ multiplex PCR, and TCRdb holds only the in-frame ones, with some missing. The data contain some 87,000 clones, 55% to 75% of them singletons. The sample consisted of PBMCs. Receptors originate from a woman in her 50s in good health and CMV-seropositive.

The chain is built from TRBV13 and TRBJ2-7; D call uncertain. This CDR3 has 11 residues. Germline V lookup: CDR1 PRHDT, CDR2 FYEKMQ (reference sequence). Trimming left V 0 bases short and J 7 bases short, with 4 bases between. The CDR3 DNA reads as TGTGCCAGCAGCTTAGGACAGGAGCAGTACTTC. This sequence encodes CASSLGQEQYF.

The V and J genes are TRBV10-3 and TRBJ1-1; no reliable D call. Germline lookup yields CDR1 ENHRY and CDR2 SYGVKD. The V end lost 0 bases, the J end lost 0 bases, and 5 bases lay between the germline ends. This CDR3 has 14 amino acids. The CDR3 loop is CAISESRMNTEAFF. DNA for the CDR3: TGTGCCATCAGTGAGTCCAGAATGAACACTGAAGCTTTCTTT.

The chain couples TRBV29-1 to TRBJ2-1; 8 bases map to TRBD1. The germline CDR1 and CDR2 sequences are SQVTM and ANQGSEA. The V and J ends lost 2 bases and 4 bases, in that order; junction bases with no gene match: 7. The CDR3 consists of 15 residues. CDR3 sequence reads: CSVEYGQGVYNEQFF. CDR3 nucleotide sequence: TGCAGCGTTGAATACGGACAGGGAGTGTACAATGAGCAGTTCTTC.

V usage is TRBV30 and J usage is TRBJ2-1; D gene unclear. Germline V gene data show CDR1 as GTSNPN and CDR2 as SVGIG (reference sequence). The CDR3 extends over 11 amino acids. V was shortened by 1 base and J by 8 bases, with 6 bases between the two germline ends. The CDR3 region is CAWSESYEQFF. The CDR3 region has the DNA TGTGCCTGGAGTGAGAGTTATGAGCAGTTCTTC.

This rearrangement joins TRBV18 to TRBJ1-2, with 7 bases matching TRBD1. CDR3 size: 15 residues. Germline assignment: CDR1 KGHSH and CDR2 LQKENI. J gave up 8 bases and V 4 bases, and 13 bases lay outside the gene matches. The CDR3 DNA reads as TGTGCCAGCTCACTATCATCCGGGACAGTAGAAGGCTACACCTTC. Its translation: CASSLSSGTVEGYTF.

This rearrangement joins TRBV7-8 to TRBJ2-7; D ambiguous. The CDR3 is 15 amino acids. V lost 1 base and J 0 bases, leaving 10 bases between the germline ends. Germline CDR1 is SGHVS and CDR2 is FQNEAQ. CDR3 DNA: TGTGCCAGCAGCTTAGTTACGCGGAGCTCCTACGAGCAGTACTTC. It yields the protein CASSLVTRSSYEQYF.

This chain joins TRBV14 and TRBJ1-4; unclear D gene. V was cut by 2 bases and J by 1 base, with 11 bases left in between. The CDR3 is 16 residues long. CDR1 is SGHDN, CDR2 FVKESK, per germline. The CDR3 spells CASSQRIRGTNEKLFF. The CDR3 DNA reads as TGTGCCAGCAGCCAAAGAATTCGGGGAACTAATGAAAAACTGTTTTTT. The full variable domain, in which reference TRBV14 and TRBJ1-4 provide the parts outside the CDR3, is EAGVTQFPSHSVIEKGQTVTLRCDPISGHDNLYWYRRVMGKEIKFLLHFVKESKQDESGMPNNRFLAERTGGTYSTLKVQPAELEDSGVYFCASSQRIRGTNEKLFFGSGTQLSVL.

The chain has TRBV13 and TRBJ2-3, with D perhaps TRBD1 (6 bases). In germline, CDR1 is PRHDT, CDR2 FYEKMQ (reference sequence). The CDR3 loop spans 15 amino acids. V gave up 2 bases and J gave up 0 bases, with 9 bases separating them. The DNA of the CDR3 is TGTGCCAGCAGCTTACGACAGGTCAGCACAGATACGCAGTATTTT. This translates into CASSLRQVSTDTQYF.

To note about this clone: The junction and the germline gene differ at one end; a read error may be behind it. This sequence joins TRBV7-9 and TRBJ1-5, with 7 positions matching TRBD1. The CDR3 has 14 amino acids. Germline CDR1 is SEHNR and CDR2 is FQNEAQ (reference sequence). The chain's CDR3 is CSSSLDRPNQPQHF. In nucleotides, the CDR3 is TGTTCCAGCAGCCTGGACAGGCCAAATCAGCCCCAGCATTTT.

This clone was detected a few times. The CDR3 coding sequence is TGTGCCAGCAGCCCCCTAGAATCTGTGGCGAACACCGGGGAGCTGTTTTTT. Translated: CASSPLESVANTGELFF. The chain employs TRBV5-6 and TRBJ2-2, with D uncertain. The V gene's germline CDR1 is SGHDT and CDR2 YYEEEE. The CDR3 loop spans 17 amino acids. Trimming shortened V by 4 bases and J by 0 bases, and 16 bases separated the two germline ends.

The J gene is TRBJ1-2, the V gene TRBV7-2; D gene uncertain. The V end was cut by 5 bases, the J end by 2 bases, with 21 bases between. The length of the CDR3 is 17 residues. Looked up from germline, CDR1 is SGHTA and CDR2 is FQGNSA. The CDR3 coding sequence is TGTGCCAGCAGCAGTCAGCGGGCCTTCACCACAAACTATGGCTACACCTTC. Amino acid sequence: CASSSQRAFTTNYGYTF.

The CDR3 DNA follows: TGCGCCAGCAGCTTGGAAACGGGACAGGGATACGGCTACACCTTC. Translation: CASSLETGQGYGYTF. The genes are TRBV5-1 and TRBJ1-2; TRBD1 matches at 9 bases. The V segment lost 0 bases and the J segment 8 bases; nucleotides outside the gene matches: 8. This CDR3 has 15 amino acids. CDR1 is SGHRS and CDR2 is YFSETQ in the germline V gene.

The rearrangement links TRBV5-5 to TRBJ2-5; maybe TRBD1 (6 bases). The CDR3 is 13 amino acids. Trimming stripped 2 bases from V and 5 bases from J, with 10 bases between. Germline V gene sequence: CDR1 SGHKS, CDR2 YYEKEE (reference sequence). For the CDR3, the DNA is TGTGCCAGCAGCTTCCAGGGGACGGAGACCCAGTACTTC. This gives the protein CASSFQGTETQYF.

This rearrangement joins TRBV29-1 to TRBJ1-3, with D hard to call. There are 13 residues in the CDR3. Germline V gene lookup returns CDR1 SQVTM and CDR2 ANQGSEA. V was trimmed by 3 bases and J by 0 bases, leaving 6 bases between them. In DNA, the CDR3 is TGCAGCGTTGATTCGGGCTCTGGAAACACCATATATTTT. This sequence encodes CSVDSGSGNTIYF.

The J gene is TRBJ1-2, the V gene TRBV9; perhaps TRBD1 as D (6 bases). V was trimmed by 0 bases and J by 4 bases, leaving 13 bases between them. CDR1 and CDR2 from the germline V gene are SGDLS and YYNGEE. The CDR3 totals 15 residues. Here the CDR3 reads CASSVAPGVSYGYTF. DNA for the CDR3: TGTGCCAGCAGCGTAGCTCCAGGGGTAAGCTATGGCTACACCTTC.

This chain links TRBV29-1 with TRBJ2-4, with TRBD1 identical over 8 bases. V lost 3 bases to trimming and J lost 7 bases; unmatched junction nucleotides: 5. This CDR3 is built from 13 residues. Germline V gives CDR1 SQVTM, CDR2 ANQGSEA. The CDR3 loop is CSVEAGGGNIQYF. CDR3 sequence (DNA): TGCAGCGTTGAGGCAGGGGGCGGGAACATTCAGTACTTC.

The chain has TRBV19 and TRBJ2-7; D is unclear. Germline V gene sequence: CDR1 LNHDA, CDR2 SQIVND (reference sequence). Trimming pared 7 bases from V and 0 bases from J, leaving 10 bases between. The CDR3 is 13 residues long. CDR3 sequence (DNA): TGTGCCAGTACCCCTCCGAGCTCCTACGAGCAGTACTTC. Translated: CASTPPSSYEQYF.

In this sample, this clone turned up once. The V gene is TRBV28, the J gene TRBJ2-1, with D possibly being TRBD2 (7 bases). This CDR3 comprises 16 residues. The germline V gene has CDR1 MDHEN and CDR2 SYDVKM. Between the trimmed V and J ends, which lost 1 base and 6 bases, there was a span of 16 bases. The DNA of the CDR3 is TGTGCCAGCAGTTTATTTCGGGGGGCGATTGGCAATGAGCAGTTCTTC. Translation: CASSLFRGAIGNEQFF.

J is TRBJ1-2 and V is TRBV13, with D possibly matching TRBD1 (6 bases). The CDR3 is 13 amino acids. Germline-derived CDR1 and CDR2 are PRHDT and FYEKMQ (reference sequence). Between the trimmed V and J ends, which lost 7 bases and 3 bases, there was a span of 12 bases. In DNA, the CDR3 is TGTGCCAGCATCGGGGACACAGACTATGGCTACACCTTC. Translation: CASIGDTDYGYTF.

V is TRBV18 and J is TRBJ1-5; D uncertain. CDR1 KGHSH and CDR2 LQKENI come from the germline V gene. CDR3 length: 16 residues. Trimming removed 2 bases from V and 0 bases from J, with 11 bases in between. The CDR3 sequence is CASSPRTDASNQPQHF. Written as DNA, the CDR3 is TGTGCCAGCTCACCAAGGACTGACGCTAGCAATCAGCCCCAGCATTTT.

The gene calls are TRBV5-1 and TRBJ2-1; perhaps TRBD1 as D (6 bases). The length of the CDR3 is 14 residues. The ends were cut back, 5 bases at V and 5 bases at J, with 14 bases in the middle. The germline CDR1 and CDR2 sequences are SGHRS and YFSETQ. The CDR3 reads CASRRQGFNNEQFF. In DNA form, the CDR3 reads TGCGCCAGCAGGAGGCAGGGGTTTAACAATGAGCAGTTCTTC.

The table lists this clone with a few counts. The V gene is TRBV28, the J gene TRBJ2-7; 7 positions agree with TRBD1. Germline CDR1 reads MDHEN; CDR2 reads SYDVKM. The CDR3 loop spans 14 amino acids. After removal of 5 bases from V and 2 bases from J, the junction contained 6 bases not matched to a gene. CDR3: CASSTPGQPYEQYF. The CDR3 DNA reads TGTGCCAGCAGTACGCCGGGACAGCCCTACGAGCAGTACTTC.

The chain carries TRBV19 and TRBJ2-5, with 7 bases aligning to TRBD1. The J segment lost 5 bases and the V segment lost 6 bases, leaving 12 bases of the junction unmatched. Germline V gene sequence: CDR1 LNHDA, CDR2 SQIVND (reference sequence). This CDR3 spans 15 amino acids. CDR3 loop: CASRVRQGLGETQYF. The CDR3 DNA follows: TGTGCCAGTAGGGTCAGACAGGGTTTAGGGGAGACCCAGTACTTC.